The following is a T cell receptor (beta chain) sequence with its context. These data are taken from a study of T cells in Graves' hyperthyroidism and ophthalmopathy. About the research overall: Before treatment of any kind, peripheral blood was taken at initial diagnosis.

TCR beta CDR3 sequences were amplified from RNA transcripts. First-round RT-PCR targeting the TCR CDR3 was performed with the HTBI primer set. TCRdb reanalysed the multiplex PCR reads using MiXCR and keeps one entry per CDR3 protein. This table has a few hundred thousand distinct CDR3 sequences, around a fifth appearing once. The CDR3 length is 14 residues. From germline, CDR1 is SEHNR and CDR2 FQNEAQ (reference sequence). The V end was cut by 1 base, the J end by 5 bases, with 12 bases between. This TCR was recovered from a man aged 50 or older with Graves' ophthalmopathy. The specimen was blood. V is TRBV7-9 and J is TRBJ2-7, with D possibly being TRBD1 (6 bases). The CDR3: CASSLEGERNEQYF. CDR3 DNA: TGTGCCAGCAGCTTAGAGGGGGAGCGGAACGAGCAGTACTTC.